A single T cell receptor beta chain is shown here with its context. In the original workflow: Reference gene primer amplification gave estimated nucleated cell counts. Profiling relied on immunoSEQ multiplex PCR, and the TCRdb table lists in-frame clones only, not all of them. V and J calls and clone size are those listed in that table; D and trimming were worked out from the DNA. This sample yields some 70,000 clones, of which 70% to 90% are seen a single time; approximately 7.2% belongs to the top ten. This sample was taken from a study of blood T cell repertoires in COVID-19. The CDR3 spans 18 residues. The ends were cut back, 4 bases at V and 0 bases at J, with 15 bases in the middle. Germline values: CDR1 KGHDR, CDR2 SFDVKD.

Sequenced sample: peripheral blood. The gene calls are TRBV24-1 and TRBJ2-6, with D tentatively TRBD1 (6 bases). The sequence came from a man in his fifties with active COVID-19. The CDR3 DNA sequence: TGTGCCACCAGTGACCGAGGGACAATTAGCTCTGGGGCCAACGTCCTGACTTTC. It specifies CATSDRGTISSGANVLTF.